The following is a TCR beta chain sequence with its context. This sample is part of a study of blood T cell repertoires in COVID-19. Some clones are missing from TCRdb's copy, which holds only in-frame ones; the method was immunoSEQ multiplex PCR. The sample lists approximately 130,000 clones; around three quarters were seen once. This clonotype originated in a human donor in a cohort sampled during active COVID-19. The sample comprised peripheral blood.

The CDR3 sequence is CASSDPWGGGTTDTQYF. Written as DNA, the CDR3 is TGTGCCAGCAGTGACCCCTGGGGCGGGGGCACCACAGATACGCAGTATTTT. This chain uses TRBV9 with TRBJ2-3; possible D gene TRBD2, 7 bases. The CDR3 loop spans 17 amino acids. The ends were cut back, 5 bases at V and 2 bases at J, with 21 bases in the middle. Per germline, CDR1 SGDLS and CDR2 YYNGEE.